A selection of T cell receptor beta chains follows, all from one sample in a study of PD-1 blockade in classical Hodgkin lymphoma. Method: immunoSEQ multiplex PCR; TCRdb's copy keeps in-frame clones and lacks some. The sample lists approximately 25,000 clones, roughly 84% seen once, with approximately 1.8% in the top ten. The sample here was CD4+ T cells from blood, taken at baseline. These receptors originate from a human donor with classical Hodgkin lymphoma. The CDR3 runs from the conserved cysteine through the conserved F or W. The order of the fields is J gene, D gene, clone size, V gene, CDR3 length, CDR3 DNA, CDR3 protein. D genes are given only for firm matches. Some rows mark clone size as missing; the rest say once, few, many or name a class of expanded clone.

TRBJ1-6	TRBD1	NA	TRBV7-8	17	TGTGCCAGCAGCCGGGGGACAGTGAGCTCCTATAATTCACCCCTCCACTTT	CASSRGTVSSYNSPLHF
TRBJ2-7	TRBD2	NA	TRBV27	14	TGTGCCAGCAGTGCGGGACTAGCCCCCTTCAAGCAGTACTTC	CASSAGLAPFKQYF
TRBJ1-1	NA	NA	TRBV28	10	TGTGTGGTTGAGAACACTGAAGCTTTCTTT	CVVENTEAFF
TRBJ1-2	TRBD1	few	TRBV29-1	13	TGCAGCGTTGGGGCCGACAGGGGCCGAGGCTACACCTTC	CSVGADRGRGYTF
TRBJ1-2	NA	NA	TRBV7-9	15	TGTGCCAGCACCCCGGGGGGGGGCCGGTATCATGGCTACACCTTC	CASTPGGGRYHGYTF
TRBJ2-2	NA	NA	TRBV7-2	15	TGTGCCAGCAGCTACCGGGGCTCGAACACCGGGGAGCTGTTTTTT	CASSYRGSNTGELFF
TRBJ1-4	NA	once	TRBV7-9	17	TGTGCCAGCAGCCCACGGGGATGGGCAGGGCAAAATGAAAAACTGTTTTTT	CASSPRGWAGQNEKLFF
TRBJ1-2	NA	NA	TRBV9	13	TGTGCCAGCAGCGAAGGTCGGGTACTGGGCTACACCTTC	CASSEGRVLGYTF
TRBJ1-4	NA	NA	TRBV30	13	TGTGCCTGGCTTCGGGGGACAAATGAAAAACTGTTTTTT	CAWLRGTNEKLFF
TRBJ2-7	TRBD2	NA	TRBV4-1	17	TGCGCCAGCAGCCAAGAGCTCAAGGCTAGCGGAACCTACGAGCAGTACTTC	CASSQELKASGTYEQYF
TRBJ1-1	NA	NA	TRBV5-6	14	TGTGCCAGCAGCTTGGGAGGCCTGGGGACTGAAGCTTTCTTT	CASSLGGLGTEAFF
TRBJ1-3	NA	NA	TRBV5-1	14	TGCGCCAGCAGCTCCGACATCTCTGGAAACACCATATATTTT	CASSSDISGNTIYF
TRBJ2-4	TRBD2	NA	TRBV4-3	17	TGCGCCAGCAGCCAAGACCGAACTAGCGCTTTTGGGGGCATTCAGTACTTC	CASSQDRTSAFGGIQYF
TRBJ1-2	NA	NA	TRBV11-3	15	TGTGCCAGCAGCCACAGGGTAGGGATCAACTATGGCTACACCTTC	CASSHRVGINYGYTF
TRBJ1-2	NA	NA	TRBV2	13	TGTGCCAGCAGGGGGACACAACGAGATGGCTACACCTTC	CASRGTQRDGYTF
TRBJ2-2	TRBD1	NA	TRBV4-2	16	TGTGCCAGCAGCCGCCCGGGACAGGGAAGGACCGGGGAGCTGTTTTTT	CASSRPGQGRTGELFF
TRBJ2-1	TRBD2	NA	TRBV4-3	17	TGCGCCAGCAGCTCTAGCGGGGGGGCCGCCCTCTTCAATGAGCAGTTCTTC	CASSSSGGAALFNEQFF
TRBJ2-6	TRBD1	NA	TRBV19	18	TGTGCCAGTAGTAAACAGGGGGCGAGGGCCGCTGGGGCCAACGTCCTGACTTTC	CASSKQGARAAGANVLTF
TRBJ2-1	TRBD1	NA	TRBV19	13	TGTGCCAGTATGGGACAGGGTGTCAATGAGCAGTTCTTC	CASMGQGVNEQFF
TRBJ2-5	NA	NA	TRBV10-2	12	TGCGCCAGCACGAGGGGGCAAGAGACCCAGTACTTC	CASTRGQETQYF
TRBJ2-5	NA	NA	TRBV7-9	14	TGTGCCAGCAGCTTATCAGACAGCCAAGAGACCCAGTACTTC	CASSLSDSQETQYF
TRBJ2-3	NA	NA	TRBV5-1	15	TGCGCCAGCAGCTCTGACGGACAGACGGTAGATACGCAGTATTTT	CASSSDGQTVDTQYF
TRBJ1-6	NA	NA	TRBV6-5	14	TGTGCCAGCAGAGAAACAGGGACTCATTCACCCCTCCACTTT	CASRETGTHSPLHF
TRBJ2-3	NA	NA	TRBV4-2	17	TGTGCCAGCAGCCAAGCGGCAGCCCGCGGTTCCACAGATACGCAGTATTTT	CASSQAAARGSTDTQYF
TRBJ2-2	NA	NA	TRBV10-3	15	TGTGCCATCAAGGTTGGGGACCAGCCCCCCGGGGAGCTGTTTTTT	CAIKVGDQPPGELFF
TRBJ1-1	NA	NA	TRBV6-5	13	TGTGCCAGCCGGCGGTGGTTGAACACTGAAGCTTTCTTT	CASRRWLNTEAFF
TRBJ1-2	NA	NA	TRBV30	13	TGTGCCTGGAGTTCGGGAGCTAACTATGGCTACACCTTC	CAWSSGANYGYTF
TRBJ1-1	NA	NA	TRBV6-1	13	TGTGCCAGCAGTGAACAACAGAACACTGAAGCTTTCTTT	CASSEQQNTEAFF
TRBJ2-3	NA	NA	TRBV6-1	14	TGTGCCAGCAGTGAAGGAGATTTAGCGGATACGCAGTATTTT	CASSEGDLADTQYF
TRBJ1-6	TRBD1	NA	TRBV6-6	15	TGTGCCAGCCAGGGGGGATTGGCCTATAATTCACCCCTCCACTTT	CASQGGLAYNSPLHF
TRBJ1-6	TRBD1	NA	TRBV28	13	TGTGCCAGCAGTTTCCAGGGGGGTTCACCCCTCCACTTT	CASSFQGGSPLHF
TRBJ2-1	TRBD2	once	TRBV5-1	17	TGCGCCAGCAGGACGGGACTAGCGGCCGTTTTCTACAATGAGCAGTTCTTC	CASRTGLAAVFYNEQFF
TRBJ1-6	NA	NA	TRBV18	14	TGTGCCAGCTCACCAGAAGGGGGGAGTTCACCCCTCCACTTT	CASSPEGGSSPLHF
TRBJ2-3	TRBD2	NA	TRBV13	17	TGTGCCAGCAGCCGTCGAACGGGGGGGGCGGTTACAGATACGCAGTATTTT	CASSRRTGGAVTDTQYF
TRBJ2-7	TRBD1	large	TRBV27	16	TGTGCCAGCAGTTTACCGGGACAGGAGGTGCCCTACGAGCAGTACTTC	CASSLPGQEVPYEQYF
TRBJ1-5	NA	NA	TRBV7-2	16	TGTGCCAGCAGCCCCTGGGGGACTGACTCCAATCAGCCCCAGCATTTT	CASSPWGTDSNQPQHF
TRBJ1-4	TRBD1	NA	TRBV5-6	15	TGTGCCAGCAGCACCCGGACAGGCCTGGTGGAAAAACTGTTTTTT	CASSTRTGLVEKLFF
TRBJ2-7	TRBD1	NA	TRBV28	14	TGTGCCAGCAGTGGGACAGGGGAGACCTACGAGCAGTACTTC	CASSGTGETYEQYF
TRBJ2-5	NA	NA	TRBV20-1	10	TGCAGTGCTAGTGAGGAGACCCAGTACTTC	CSASEETQYF
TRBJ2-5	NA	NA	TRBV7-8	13	TGTGCCAGCAGCTTAGGTAGGGGAGAGACCCAGTACTTC	CASSLGRGETQYF
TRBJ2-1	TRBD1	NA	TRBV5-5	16	TGTGCCAGCAGCTTGACGGGGGACAGGGGTAACAATGAGCAGTTCTTC	CASSLTGDRGNNEQFF
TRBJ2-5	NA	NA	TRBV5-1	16	TGCGCCAGCAGCTTCCAAGGCGGGGGCCTCGCGGAGACCCAGTACTTC	CASSFQGGGLAETQYF
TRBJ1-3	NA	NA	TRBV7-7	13	TGTGCTAGCAGCTTAGAACAGGGAGACACCATATATTTT	CASSLEQGDTIYF
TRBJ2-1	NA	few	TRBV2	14	TGTGCCAGCAGTGAATCAGAGGCGCGCAATGAGCAGTTCTTC	CASSESEARNEQFF